The 24 T cell receptor beta chains in this list originate from one sample, sequenced in a study of Tregs in tolerant kidney transplant recipients. No antigen has been assigned to these receptors. Recipient PBMCs carried a CFSE label and met irradiated graft donor PBMCs for five to seven days before FACS sorting. Assay: immunoSEQ multiplex PCR; the TCRdb copy retains only in-frame clones and omits some. The listing contains approximately 990 clones. This specimen consisted of CD4+ T cells from blood cultured with allogeneic cells, obtained before the transplant. These receptors were taken from a human patient who received a combined kidney and bone marrow transplant.

By frequency, this clone registers medium-sized (0.01 to 0.1%). The read stops 3 residues short of the end of the CDR3; the missing end is completed from the germline J gene. The chain recombines TRBV2 with TRBJ1-4; 8 positions match TRBD1. The CDR3 extends over 15 amino acids. V lost 1 base and J lost 10; bases outside the gene matches: 8. Per germline, CDR1 SNHLY and CDR2 FYNNEI. CDR3 DNA, as far as it was read: TGTGCCAGCAGTGAAGAAGGGCAGGGGGCGAGAAAA. Amino acid sequence: CASSEEGQGARK. The full-length CDR3 reads as CASSEEGQGARKLFF. Looking up the rest from reference TRBV2 and TRBJ1-4 gives the full variable domain: EPEVTQTPSHQVTQMGQEVILRCVPISNHLYFYWYRQILGQKVEFLVSFYNNEISEKSEIFDDQFSVERPDGSNFTLKIRSTKLEDSAMYFCASSEEGQGARKLFFGSGTQLSVL.

According to its frequency, this clone is large. The read halts 3 residues ahead of the CDR3 end, with the missing end drawn from the germline J gene. V gene TRBV19 combines with J gene TRBJ2-5; a possible D gene is TRBD1 (6 bases). Germline CDR1 reads LNHDA; CDR2 reads SQIVND (reference sequence). The CDR3 is 12 residues long. Trimming stripped 5 bases from V and 4 bases from J, with 8 bases between. The CDR3 sequence: CASSARGETQYF. CDR3 DNA, as far as it was read: TGTGCCAGTAGTGCCAGGGGAGAGACC.

In terms of frequency, this clone is medium-sized. The read halts 3 residues ahead of the CDR3 end, with the missing end drawn from the germline J gene. The J gene is TRBJ2-1, the V gene TRBV30, with 8 positions matching TRBD1. The CDR3 runs 14 residues. V gave up 8 bases and J gave up 8 bases; unmatched junction bases: 14. Germline V gene sequence: CDR1 GTSNPN, CDR2 SVGIG (reference sequence). The sequenced part of the CDR3 DNA is TGTGCCCTGGCCCCCAGGACAGGGCTGGATGAG. As protein: CALAPRTGLDE. The whole CDR3 is CALAPRTGLDEQFF.

Measured by frequency, this clone is medium-sized. The sequence runs out 3 residues before the end of the CDR3; the remainder is reconstructed from the germline J gene. The rearrangement links TRBV20-1 to TRBJ2-7; D possibly corresponds to TRBD2 (6 bases). CDR1 is DFQATT and CDR2 is SNEGSKA in the germline V gene (reference sequence). The V end was cut by 5 bases, the J end by 0 bases, with 14 bases between. CDR3 length: 14 amino acids. The CDR3 region is CSAGGTASSYEQYF. CDR3 DNA (partial): TGCAGTGCTGGAGGGACTGCCAGCTCCTACGAG.

This clone is identified as medium-sized from frequency. The read stops 3 residues short of the end of the CDR3; the missing end is completed from the germline J gene. The rearrangement links TRBV19 to TRBJ1-1; TRBD1 aligns across 9 bases. CDR1 and CDR2 from the germline V gene are LNHDA and SQIVND (reference sequence). With V trimmed by 5 bases and J by 6 bases, 7 bases remained unmatched. The CDR3 consists of 14 residues. CDR3: CASSPRDRVAEAFF. The part of the CDR3 DNA that was read is TGTGCCAGTAGTCCCAGGGACAGGGTGGCTGAA. Full variable domain (rest looked up from reference TRBV19 and TRBJ1-1): DGGITQSPKYLFRKEGQNVTLSCEQNLNHDAMYWYRQDPGQGLRLIYYSQIVNDFQKGDIAEGYSVSREKKESFPLTVTSAQKNPTAFYLCASSPRDRVAEAFFGQGTRLTVV.

This clone counts as large (0.1 to 1%) by frequency. The CDR3 end is not reached by the read, which stops 3 residues before it; the germline J gene fills it in. The chain links TRBV18 to TRBJ2-7; 10 bases are shared with TRBD1. Trimming removed 6 bases from V and 1 base from J; junction bases left unmatched: 12. The CDR3 covers 17 residues. CDR1 and CDR2 from the germline V gene are KGHSH and LQKENI. The CDR3 sequence is CASSREPPGQGSYEQYF. The CDR3 DNA, read in part, is TGTGCCAGCTCCCGCGAACCCCCGGGACAGGGGTCCTACGAG.

Considering frequency, this clone is medium-sized. Coverage ceases 3 residues before the CDR3 finishes, and the germline J gene fills in the end. This chain links TRBV19 with TRBJ1-2; D is ambiguous. There are 14 residues in the CDR3. In germline, CDR1 is LNHDA, CDR2 SQIVND (reference sequence). The V and J ends lost 0 bases and 2 bases respectively, with 7 bases between them. CDR3 amino acids: CASSIDNRNYGYTF. Incomplete CDR3 DNA: TGTGCCAGTAGTATAGATAACAGAAACTATGGC.

This clone counts as medium-sized (0.01 to 0.1%) by frequency. The read finishes 3 residues shy of the CDR3 end, and the germline J gene is used to complete it. The chain has TRBV6-2 or TRBV6-3 and TRBJ1-5; weak D call: TRBD1 (5 bases). The CDR3 is 14 residues long. With 10 bases removed from V and 1 base from J, the gap between germline ends came to 14 bases. The germline V gene has CDR1 MNHEY and CDR2 SVGEGT. The CDR3 sequence is CATRGGVSNQPQHF. CDR3 bases read: TGTGCCACCAGAGGAGGGGTGAGCAATCAGCCC.

Considering frequency, this clone is medium-sized. Read data end 3 residues before the CDR3 end; the end is taken from the germline J gene. This chain links TRBV12-3 or TRBV12-4 with TRBJ2-3; TRBD2 agrees at 10 bases. With V trimmed by 3 bases and J by 6 bases, 12 bases remained unmatched. The CDR3 sequence is 17 residues long. CDR3 loop: CASSFVASGGLRDTQYF. The CDR3 bases that were read are TGTGCCAGCAGTTTTGTGGCTAGCGGGGGTCTAAGGGATACG.

In the case of this clone: The CDR3 goes on 3 residues after the read ends, and that part is filled in from the germline J gene. This chain links TRBV19 with TRBJ2-7; D ambiguous. Germline CDR1 is LNHDA and CDR2 is SQIVND (reference sequence). CDR3 size: 14 residues. V lost 11 bases and J 2 bases, leaving 19 bases between the germline ends. Here the CDR3 reads CAFSHIWPTYEQYF. The part of the CDR3 DNA that was read is TGTGCCTTTTCTCATATCTGGCCCACCTACGAG.

Its frequency marks this clone as large. The read terminates 3 residues before the CDR3 end, so the remaining end is supplied by the germline J gene. The V gene is TRBV10-1, the J gene TRBJ2-3; D not certain. The CDR3 length is 14 residues. Germline V gene data show CDR1 as WNHNN and CDR2 as SYGVQD (reference sequence). V lost 5 bases and J lost 2, with 11 bases in between. CDR3 protein: CASSRGLNTDTQYF. CDR3 bases read: TGCGCCAGCAGTCGCGGCCTGAACACAGATACG.

Its frequency marks this clone as medium-sized. The CDR3 end is not reached by the read, which stops 3 residues before it; the germline J gene fills it in. This chain links TRBV7-2 with TRBJ2-7; D uncertain. The V end was cut by 4 bases, the J end by 0 bases, with 13 bases between. Germline CDR1 and CDR2: SGHTA and FQGNSA. The CDR3 is made up of 15 amino acids. The CDR3 bases that were read are TGTGCCAGCAGCTCAGCCTCTGGTAGCTCCTACGAG. Translation: CASSSASGSSYE. The whole CDR3 region reads CASSSASGSSYEQYF. The full variable domain, rest sourced from reference TRBV7-2 and TRBJ2-7, is GAGVSQSPSNKVTEKGKDVELRCDPISGHTALYWYRQSLGQGLEFLIYFQGNSAPDKSGLPSDRFSAERTGGSVSTLTIQRTQQEDSAVYLCASSSASGSSYEQYFGPGTRLTVT.

By frequency, this clone registers medium-sized. Coverage ceases 3 residues before the CDR3 finishes, and the germline J gene fills in the end. This sequence joins TRBV14 and TRBJ1-2; 12 bases align to TRBD1. V dropped 6 bases and J dropped 7; count of bases not matched to a gene: 9. Germline V gene data show CDR1 as SGHDN and CDR2 as FVKESK. This CDR3 contains 15 residues. The part of the CDR3 DNA that was read is TGTGCCAGCAGTCGTTGGGACAGGGGGCCTGGTGGC. It yields the protein CASSRWDRGPGG. The entire CDR3 reads CASSRWDRGPGGYTF. Full variable domain (remainder filled in from reference TRBV14 and TRBJ1-2): EAGVTQFPSHSVIEKGQTVTLRCDPISGHDNLYWYRRVMGKEIKFLLHFVKESKQDESGMPNNRFLAERTGGTYSTLKVQPAELEDSGVYFCASSRWDRGPGGYTFGSGTRLTVV.

By frequency, this clone registers medium-sized. One junction end disagrees with the germline gene, perhaps due to a read error. The CDR3 end lies 3 residues beyond the end of the read and is filled in from the germline J gene. This chain joins TRBV4-2 and TRBJ2-2; D may be TRBD1 (5 bases). CDR1 and CDR2 (germline): LGHNA, YNFKEQ. This CDR3 spans 15 amino acids. The CDR3 DNA, read in part, is TGCGCCAGCAGCCAACAGGTCTACGGCACCGGGGAG. Its translation: CASSQQVYGTGE. The full CDR3 protein is CASSQQVYGTGELFF.

This clone is classed as medium-sized (0.01 to 0.1%) by frequency. CDR3 DNA (partial): TGCGCCAGCAGCCGGCCTGGGCAGAGCTCTGGAAACACC. Translation: CASSRPGQSSGNT. The whole CDR3 is CASSRPGQSSGNTIYF. This chain connects TRBV4-1 to TRBJ1-3; D is ambiguous. The read ends 3 residues before the CDR3 terminus; that terminus is restored from the germline J gene. V shed 4 bases and J shed 0 bases, with 13 bases lying between them. CDR1 MGHRA and CDR2 YSYEKL come from the germline V gene. This CDR3 is built from 16 residues.

This clone is called medium-sized based on its frequency. With the read ending 3 residues before the CDR3 end, the germline J gene is used to fill in that end. This chain connects TRBV3-1 (or the pseudogene TRBV3-2) to TRBJ2-5; 7 nucleotides line up with TRBD1. After removal of 4 bases from V and 1 base from J, the junction contained 12 bases not matched to a gene. Germline values: CDR1 LGHDT, CDR2 YNNKEL (reference sequence). CDR3 size: 17 residues. Partial CDR3 DNA: TGTGCCAGCAGCCGACAGGGCTATACCGGGGCCCAAGAGACC. Its translation: CASSRQGYTGAQET. The whole CDR3 sequence reads CASSRQGYTGAQETQYF.

This clone is classed as large by frequency. Read sequence stops 3 residues before the CDR3 end, and the germline J gene provides the missing end. This rearrangement joins TRBV5-1 to TRBJ2-1, with TRBD2 matching over 12 bases. Unmatched junction bases numbered 8, after V lost 0 bases and J lost 1 base. The V gene's germline CDR1 is SGHRS and CDR2 YFSETQ. The CDR3 contains 19 residues. CDR3 DNA, as far as it was read: TGCGCCAGCAGCTTGGGGTCTAGCGGGAGGGCGGCTTCCTACAATGAG. Its protein is CASSLGSSGRAASYNE. In full, the CDR3 reads CASSLGSSGRAASYNEQFF.

Judged by frequency, this clone is medium-sized. The read finishes 3 residues shy of the CDR3 end, and the germline J gene is used to complete it. The V gene is TRBV2, the J gene TRBJ1-2, with D possibly TRBD1 on 6 matching bases. Per germline, CDR1 SNHLY and CDR2 FYNNEI. The V end lost 9 bases, the J end lost 3 bases, and 14 bases lay between the germline ends. There are 13 residues in the CDR3. CDR3 DNA, as far as it was read: TGTGCCAGAACCAGGACAGACCACTATGGC. Encoded protein: CARTRTDHYG. The entire CDR3 reads CARTRTDHYGYTF.

Worth noting for this clone: The read terminates 3 residues ahead of where the CDR3 ends, so the germline J gene completes it. The chain has TRBV9 and TRBJ1-2; a weak D match, TRBD1 (6 bases). The CDR3 sequence is 15 residues long. Trimming took 0 bases from V and 3 from J, leaving 12 bases between them. Germline V gene sequence: CDR1 SGDLS, CDR2 YYNGEE. The CDR3 loop is CASSVGVTGHYGYTF. CDR3 DNA, as far as it was read: TGTGCCAGCAGCGTAGGAGTGACAGGCCACTATGGC.

This clone is classed as large by frequency. The read terminates 3 residues ahead of where the CDR3 ends, so the germline J gene completes it. This sequence joins TRBV5-5 and TRBJ1-1; D uncertain. This CDR3 contains 14 residues. The V end lost 1 base, the J end lost 2 bases, and 9 bases lay between the germline ends. Germline assignment: CDR1 SGHKS and CDR2 YYEKEE (reference sequence). The DNA read from the CDR3 is TGTGCCAGCAGCTTGAGGTCTCCTAACACTGAA. It encodes CASSLRSPNTE. The whole CDR3 reads CASSLRSPNTEAFF.

In terms of frequency, this clone is medium-sized. Here the CDR3 reads CSAPGLAGAKNIQYF. The CDR3 bases that were read are TGCAGTGCCCCGGGACTAGCGGGAGCCAAAAACATT. This chain links TRBV20-1 with TRBJ2-4, with 12 bases aligning to TRBD2. Read sequence stops 3 residues before the CDR3 end, and the germline J gene provides the missing end. Germline V CDR1 and CDR2: DFQATT, SNEGSKA (reference sequence). V lost 6 bases to trimming and J lost 0 bases; unmatched junction nucleotides: 3. The CDR3 runs to 15 residues.

Comment on this clone: The read comes to an end 3 residues before the CDR3 does, leaving the germline J gene to fill in the end. This sequence joins TRBV3-1 (or the pseudogene TRBV3-2) and TRBJ2-7; 7 bases fit TRBD2. Germline V gene lookup returns CDR1 LGHDT and CDR2 YNNKEL (reference sequence). V lost 4 bases, J lost 2 bases, and 2 bases stayed unmatched. This CDR3 has 13 residues. CDR3 amino acids: CASSRGGAYEQYF. The sequenced part of the CDR3 DNA is TGTGCCAGCAGCCGGGGGGGGGCCTACGAG.

According to its frequency, this clone is medium-sized (0.01 to 0.1%). The read finishes 3 residues shy of the CDR3 end, and the germline J gene is used to complete it. Other DNA sequences of this sample code for an identical CDR3. This chain links TRBV5-5 with TRBJ2-3, with no clear D. The CDR3 totals 13 residues. From germline, CDR1 is SGHKS and CDR2 YYEKEE (reference sequence). V lost 3 bases and J lost 4, with 9 bases in between. The CDR3 DNA, read in part, is TGTGCCAGCAGCTCAGGAAGGGCAGATACG. This encodes CASSSGRADT. The entire CDR3 sequence reads CASSSGRADTQYF. Full variable domain (outside the CDR3, taken from reference TRBV5-5 and TRBJ2-3): DAGVTQSPTHLIKTRGQQVTLRCSPISGHKSVSWYQQVLGQGPQFIFQYYEKEERGRGNFPDRFSARQFPNYSSELNVNALLLGDSALYLCASSSGRADTQYFGPGTRLTVL.

In terms of frequency, this clone is medium-sized. The read ends 3 residues before the CDR3 terminus; that terminus is restored from the germline J gene. The chain uses TRBV19 and TRBJ2-7; TRBD1 matches at 9 bases. The CDR3 length is 15 residues. V was pared by 0 bases and J by 5 bases, with 5 bases of the junction left unmatched. Germline lookup yields CDR1 LNHDA and CDR2 SQIVND (reference sequence). CDR3: CASSIEGTGRNEQYF. The covered CDR3 bases are TGTGCCAGTAGTATAGAGGGGACAGGGCGGAACGAG. The whole variable domain, remainder taken from reference TRBV19 and TRBJ2-7, is DGGITQSPKYLFRKEGQNVTLSCEQNLNHDAMYWYRQDPGQGLRLIYYSQIVNDFQKGDIAEGYSVSREKKESFPLTVTSAQKNPTAFYLCASSIEGTGRNEQYFGPGTRLTVT.